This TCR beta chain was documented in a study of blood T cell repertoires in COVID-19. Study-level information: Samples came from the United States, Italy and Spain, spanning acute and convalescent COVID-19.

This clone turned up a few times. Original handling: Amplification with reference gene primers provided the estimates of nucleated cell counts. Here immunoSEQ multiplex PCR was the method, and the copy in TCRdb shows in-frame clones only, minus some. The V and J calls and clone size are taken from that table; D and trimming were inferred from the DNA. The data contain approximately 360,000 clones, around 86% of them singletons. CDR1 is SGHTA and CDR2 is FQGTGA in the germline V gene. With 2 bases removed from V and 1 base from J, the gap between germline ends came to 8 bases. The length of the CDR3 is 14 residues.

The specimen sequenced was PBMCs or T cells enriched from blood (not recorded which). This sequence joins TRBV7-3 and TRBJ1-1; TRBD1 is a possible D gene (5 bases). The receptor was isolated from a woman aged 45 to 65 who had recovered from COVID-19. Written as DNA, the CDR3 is TGTGCCAGCAGCTTATCGACAGCGAACACTGAAGCTTTCTTT. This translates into CASSLSTANTEAFF.